This record looks at one T cell receptor beta chain sequence and its context. The repertoire was sequenced with immunoSEQ multiplex PCR; TCRdb's copy has only in-frame clones and lacks some. This table holds about 110,000 clones, nearly 90% found once. The sample comes from a study of PD-1 blockade in classical Hodgkin lymphoma. The ends lost 5 bases at V and 10 bases at J; junction bases unmatched: 13. The CDR3 loop spans 15 amino acids. Germline V lookup: CDR1 PRHDT, CDR2 FYEKMQ (reference sequence). With no exception, relapse followed autologous stem cell transplantation in all patients, and brentuximab vedotin exposure varied. Complete response, partial response or progressive disease constituted the best response categories observed.

The chain uses TRBV13 and TRBJ2-5; TRBD2 matches 10 bases. This clonotype was obtained from a human donor with classical Hodgkin lymphoma. Sequencing was performed on peripheral blood mononuclear cells (PBMCs), taken before the second cycle of nivolumab. The DNA for the CDR3 is TGTGCCAGCAGCCCACCCCCGGGACTAGCGTCGAACCAGTACTTC. Translating it yields CASSPPPGLASNQYF.